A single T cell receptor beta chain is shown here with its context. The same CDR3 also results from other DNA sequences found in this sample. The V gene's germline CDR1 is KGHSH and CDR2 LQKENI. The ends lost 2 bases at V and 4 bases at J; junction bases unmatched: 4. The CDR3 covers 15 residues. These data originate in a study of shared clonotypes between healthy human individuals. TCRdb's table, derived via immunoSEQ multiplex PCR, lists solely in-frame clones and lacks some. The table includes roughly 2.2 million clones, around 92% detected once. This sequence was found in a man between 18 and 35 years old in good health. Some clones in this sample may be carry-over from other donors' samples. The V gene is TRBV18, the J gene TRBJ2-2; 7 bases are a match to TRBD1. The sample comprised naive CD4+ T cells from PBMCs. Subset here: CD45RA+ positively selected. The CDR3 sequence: CASSPRQGSTGELFF. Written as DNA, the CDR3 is TGTGCCAGCTCACCAAGACAGGGATCCACCGGGGAGCTGTTTTTT.